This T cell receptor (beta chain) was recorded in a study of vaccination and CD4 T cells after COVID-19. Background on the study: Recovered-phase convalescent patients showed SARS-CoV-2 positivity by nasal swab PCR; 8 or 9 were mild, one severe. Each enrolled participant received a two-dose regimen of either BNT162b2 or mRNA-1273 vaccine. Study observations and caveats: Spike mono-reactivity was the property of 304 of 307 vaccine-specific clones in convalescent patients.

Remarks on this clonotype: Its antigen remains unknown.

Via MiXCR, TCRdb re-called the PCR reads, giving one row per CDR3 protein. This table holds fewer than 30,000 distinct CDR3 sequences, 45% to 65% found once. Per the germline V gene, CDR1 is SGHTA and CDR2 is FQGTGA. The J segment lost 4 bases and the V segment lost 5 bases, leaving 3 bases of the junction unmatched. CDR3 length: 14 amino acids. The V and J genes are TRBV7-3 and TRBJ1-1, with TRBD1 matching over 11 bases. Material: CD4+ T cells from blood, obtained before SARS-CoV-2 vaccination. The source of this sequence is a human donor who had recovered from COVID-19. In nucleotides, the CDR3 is TGTGCCAGCAGCCTCGGACAGGGGGCCACTGAAGCTTTCTTT. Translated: CASSLGQGATEAFF.